This TCR beta chain appears in the sequencing data of a study of T cell responses to AZD1222 COVID-19 vaccine. This CDR3 region has 15 residues. Germline assignment: CDR1 KGHSH and CDR2 LQKENI. Trimming cost V 3 bases and J 2 bases; bases outside gene matches: 4. Second-dose recipients at about 4 or about 12 weeks were treated as one pooled group. TCRdb's copy holds only in-frame clones and misses some; the assay was immunoSEQ multiplex PCR. The data contain around 91,000 clones, more than 85% of them singletons. J is TRBJ2-3 and V is TRBV18, with 8 bases identical to TRBD2. The sample in question was peripheral blood, obtained 28 days after the second AZD1222 dose. This clonotype was sampled from an adult who received the AZD1222 COVID-19 vaccine. The CDR3 bases are TGTGCCAGCTCACCCAGCGGGGGCTCCACAGATACGCAGTATTTT. As protein: CASSPSGGSTDTQYF.